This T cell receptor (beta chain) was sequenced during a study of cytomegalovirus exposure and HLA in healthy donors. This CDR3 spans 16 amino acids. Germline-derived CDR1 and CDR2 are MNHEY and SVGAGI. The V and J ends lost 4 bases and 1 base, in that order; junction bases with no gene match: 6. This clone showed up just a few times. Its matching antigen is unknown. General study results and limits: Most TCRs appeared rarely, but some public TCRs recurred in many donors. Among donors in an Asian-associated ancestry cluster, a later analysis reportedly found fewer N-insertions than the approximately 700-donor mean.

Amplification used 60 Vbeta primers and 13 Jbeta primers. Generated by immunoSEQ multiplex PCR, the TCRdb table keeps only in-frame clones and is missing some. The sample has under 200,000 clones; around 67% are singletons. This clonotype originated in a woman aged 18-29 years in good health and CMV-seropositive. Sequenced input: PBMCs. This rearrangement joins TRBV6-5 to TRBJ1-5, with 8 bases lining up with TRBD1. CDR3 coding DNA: TGTGCCAGCAGTTTGACAGGGGTAACGAGCAATCAGCCCCAGCATTTT. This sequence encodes CASSLTGVTSNQPQHF.